These 8 T cell receptor beta chains were all obtained from the same sample, sequenced in a study of breast tumors, draining lymph nodes, adjacent tissues listed by TCRdb under 2016. The axillary draining lymph nodes of breast cancer patients were the source of the lymph node samples. Library creation used multiplex PCR. Reads for this sample came from an Illumina HiSeq 2000. TCRdb passed the public sequencing reads through fastp at Q25 and MiXCR, retaining productive beta sequences. Rows matching on CDR3 protein sequence are summarized as one entry with the most common DNA and genes. The sample yields approximately 88,000 distinct CDR3 sequences; roughly 30% were counted once. Of the sample, over 8% falls within the top ten clones. Sequencing used axillary lymph node tissue. The receptors were sampled from a female donor with breast cancer. Some clones in this sample may be carry-over from other donors' samples.

This sequence joins TRBV5-6 and TRBJ2-3; 10 bases map to TRBD2. With V trimmed by 4 bases and J by 3 bases, 17 bases remained unmatched. The CDR3 length is 19 residues. Germline CDR1 is SGHDT and CDR2 is YYEEEE. For the CDR3, the DNA is TGTGCCAGCAGCCACAAACGATCAACTAGCGGGGTTCAAACAGATACGCAGTATTTT. Translated: CASSHKRSTSGVQTDTQYF.

This sequence joins TRBV2 and TRBJ2-7, with 15 bases lining up with TRBD2. This CDR3 is 18 amino acids long. V shed 0 bases and J 7 bases; nucleotides not matched to a gene: 10. Germline V lookup: CDR1 SNHLY, CDR2 FYNNEI. CDR3 coding DNA: TGTGCCAGCAGTGAAGCTAATCTCGGACTAGCGGGAGGGCAAGAGCAGTACTTC. Residues: CASSEANLGLAGGQEQYF.

In this sample, this clonotype turned up many times. It may be a read error: a sequence one base away is much more abundant. The rearrangement joins TRBV13 to TRBJ2-7; TRBD2 aligns across 9 bases. Germline CDR1 reads PRHDT; CDR2 reads FYEKMQ (reference sequence). V shed 5 bases and J 6 bases; nucleotides not matched to a gene: 26. The CDR3 is 20 amino acids. CDR3 amino acids: CASSRPLGLATSLREPEQYF. The CDR3, as DNA: TGTGCCAGCAGCCGACCGCTAGGACTAGCGACATCCCTTAGAGAACCCGAGCAGTACTTC.

In this sample, this clonotype turned up many times. The chain has TRBV5-8 and TRBJ1-3; D is perhaps TRBD1 (5 bases). With 0 bases removed from V and 0 bases from J, the gap between germline ends came to 10 bases. This CDR3 has 16 residues. The germline V gene encodes CDR1 SGHTS and CDR2 YDEGEE. The CDR3 is CASSLAGTASGNTIYF. CDR3 sequence (DNA): TGTGCCAGCAGCTTGGCCGGGACGGCCTCTGGAAACACCATATATTTT.

This clonotype came up many times. The chain uses TRBV4-1 and TRBJ2-7; 9 bases line up with TRBD2. The CDR3 runs to 20 residues. The J segment lost 4 bases and the V segment lost 4 bases, leaving 23 bases of the junction unmatched. Germline CDR1 reads MGHRA; CDR2 reads YSYEKL. Written as DNA, the CDR3 is TGCGCCAGCAGCCGGGGGGGTACGTGGAGCGGGAGGTCTGGGACTTACGAGCAGTACTTC. It translates to CASSRGGTWSGRSGTYEQYF.

The rearrangement joins TRBV5-5 to TRBJ2-3; 11 bases agree with TRBD1. The germline V gene has CDR1 SGHKS and CDR2 YYEKEE (reference sequence). CDR3 length: 15 residues. The V segment lost 5 bases and the J segment 3 bases; nucleotides outside the gene matches: 5. This chain's CDR3 is CASRRTGGMTDTQYF. CDR3 sequence (DNA): TGTGCCAGCAGACGGACAGGGGGCATGACAGATACGCAGTATTTT.

This clonotype was observed at least ten times. The chain recombines TRBV12-5 with TRBJ2-7; D not resolved. Trimming took off 5 bases at V and 1 base at J, with 12 bases between the two ends. This CDR3 has 14 residues. Germline V gene sequence: CDR1 LGHNT, CDR2 FRNRAP. CDR3 nucleotide sequence: TGTGCTAGTGGTAACCCCCCCGGATCCTACGAGCAGTACTTC. This gives the protein CASGNPPGSYEQYF. The whole variable domain, remainder taken from reference TRBV12-5 and TRBJ2-7, is DARVTQTPRHKVTEMGQEVTMRCQPILGHNTVFWYRQTMMQGLELLAYFRNRAPLDDSGMPKDRFSAEMPDATLATLKIQPSEPRDSAVYFCASGNPPGSYEQYFGPGTRLTVT.

Details on this clonotype: The missing conserved phenylalanine or tryptophan at the end of this CDR3 makes a read error likely. V gene TRBV9 combines with J gene TRBJ2-7; no reliable D call. The CDR3 consists of 13 residues. Germline V lookup: CDR1 SGDLS, CDR2 YYNGEE. DNA for the CDR3: TGTGCCGGCAGTTTAGACCGTTTCAACGAGCAGTACTCC. It encodes CAGSLDRFNEQYS.